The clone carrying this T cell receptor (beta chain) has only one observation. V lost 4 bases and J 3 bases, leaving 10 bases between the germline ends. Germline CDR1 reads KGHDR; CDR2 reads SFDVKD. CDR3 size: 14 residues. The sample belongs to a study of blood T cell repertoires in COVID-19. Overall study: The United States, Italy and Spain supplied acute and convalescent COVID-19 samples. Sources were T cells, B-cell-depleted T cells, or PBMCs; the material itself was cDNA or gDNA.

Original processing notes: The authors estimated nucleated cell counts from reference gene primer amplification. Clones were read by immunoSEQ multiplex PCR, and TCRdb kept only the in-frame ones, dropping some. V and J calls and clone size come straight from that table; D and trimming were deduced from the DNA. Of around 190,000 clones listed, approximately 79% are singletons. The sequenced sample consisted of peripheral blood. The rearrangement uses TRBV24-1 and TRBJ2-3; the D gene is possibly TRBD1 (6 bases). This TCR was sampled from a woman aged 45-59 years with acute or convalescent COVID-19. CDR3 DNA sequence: TGTGCCACCAGTGACCACAGGGCGACAGATACGCAGTATTTT. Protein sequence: CATSDHRATDTQYF.